These T cell receptor beta chains were read from a single sample in a study of blood T cell repertoires in COVID-19. The data were produced by immunoSEQ multiplex PCR, yet TCRdb's version contains in-frame clones alone and is incomplete. The repertoire holds 95,000 to 120,000 clones, with more than 80% as singletons. Material: peripheral blood. The receptors derive from a woman between 55 and 75 years old with COVID-19, enrolled during active disease. Both conserved end residues are part of each CDR3. The D gene is left open where the match is weak. Rows may omit the clone size; those that give it use once, few, many or a size class.

J gene: TRBJ2-1; V gene: TRBV19; clone size: NA; D gene: NA; CDR3 DNA: TGTGCCAGTCGGGCGGGAAATTACAATGAGCAGTTCTTC; CDR3 protein: CASRAGNYNEQFF
J gene: TRBJ1-3; V gene: TRBV3-1/TRBV3-2; clone size: NA; D gene: NA; CDR3 DNA: TGTGCCAGCAGCCAAGATGGGGGGGGCCTGAGTGGAAACACCATATATTTT; CDR3 protein: CASSQDGGGLSGNTIYF
J gene: TRBJ2-3; V gene: TRBV10-3; clone size: NA; D gene: TRBD2; CDR3 DNA: TGTGCCATCAATCACTTGGCTAGCGGGGACACAGATACGCAGTATTTT; CDR3 protein: CAINHLASGDTDTQYF
J gene: TRBJ1-3; V gene: TRBV27; clone size: NA; D gene: NA; CDR3 DNA: TGTGCCAGCAGCCTAGACAGTACTGGAAACACCATATATTTT; CDR3 protein: CASSLDSTGNTIYF
J gene: TRBJ2-3; V gene: TRBV7-2; clone size: NA; D gene: TRBD1; CDR3 DNA: TGTGCAGGAGAGCGGACAGGGGGCACAGATACGCAGTATTTT; CDR3 protein: CAGERTGGTDTQYF
J gene: TRBJ2-7; V gene: TRBV7-9; clone size: once; D gene: TRBD1; CDR3 DNA: TGTGCCAGCAGCCCTTGGACAGGGTTGAACGAGCAGTACTTC; CDR3 protein: CASSPWTGLNEQYF
J gene: TRBJ1-4; V gene: TRBV2; clone size: NA; D gene: NA; CDR3 DNA: TGTGCCAGCAGTGTGGGGCAGTCAAATGAAAAACTGTTTTTT; CDR3 protein: CASSVGQSNEKLFF
J gene: TRBJ2-2; V gene: TRBV4-1; clone size: NA; D gene: NA; CDR3 DNA: TGCGCCAGCAGCCCCCCCGCGACCGGGGAGCTGTTTTTT; CDR3 protein: CASSPPATGELFF
J gene: TRBJ2-7; V gene: TRBV5-5; clone size: NA; D gene: TRBD1; CDR3 DNA: TGTGCCAGCACCCTACAGGGGGCTGCGACCTACGAGCAGTACTTC; CDR3 protein: CASTLQGAATYEQYF
J gene: TRBJ2-5; V gene: TRBV5-4; clone size: NA; D gene: TRBD2; CDR3 DNA: TGTGCCAGCAGTCGGGCCCCAGCGGGGGGACCAGAGACCCAGTACTTC; CDR3 protein: CASSRAPAGGPETQYF
J gene: TRBJ2-7; V gene: TRBV9; clone size: NA; D gene: TRBD1; CDR3 DNA: TGTGCCAGCAGTCGAGCCCGGGACAGGCCAAACTACGAGCAGTACTTC; CDR3 protein: CASSRARDRPNYEQYF